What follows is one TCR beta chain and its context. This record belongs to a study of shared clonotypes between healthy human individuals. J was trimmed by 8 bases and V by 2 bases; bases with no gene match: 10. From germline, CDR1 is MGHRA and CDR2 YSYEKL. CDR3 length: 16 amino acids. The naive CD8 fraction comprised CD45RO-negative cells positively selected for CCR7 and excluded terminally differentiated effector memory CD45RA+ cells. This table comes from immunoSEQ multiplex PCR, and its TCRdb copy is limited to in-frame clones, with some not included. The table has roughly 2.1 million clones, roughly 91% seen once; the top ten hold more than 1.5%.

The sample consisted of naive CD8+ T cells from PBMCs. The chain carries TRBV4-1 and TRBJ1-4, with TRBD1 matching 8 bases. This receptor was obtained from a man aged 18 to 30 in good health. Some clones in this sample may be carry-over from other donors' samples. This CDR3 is CASSQPTRTGWEKLFF. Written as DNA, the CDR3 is TGCGCCAGCAGCCAACCAACTCGGACAGGGTGGGAAAAACTGTTTTTT.